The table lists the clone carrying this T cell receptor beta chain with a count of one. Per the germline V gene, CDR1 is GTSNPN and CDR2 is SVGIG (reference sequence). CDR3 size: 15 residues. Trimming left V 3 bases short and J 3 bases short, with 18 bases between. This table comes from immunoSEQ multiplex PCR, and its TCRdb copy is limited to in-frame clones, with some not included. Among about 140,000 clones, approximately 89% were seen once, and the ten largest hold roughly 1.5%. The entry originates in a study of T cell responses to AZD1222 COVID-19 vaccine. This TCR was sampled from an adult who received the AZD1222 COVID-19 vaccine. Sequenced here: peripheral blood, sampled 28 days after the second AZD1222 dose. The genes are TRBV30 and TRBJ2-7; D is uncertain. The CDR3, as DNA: TGTGCCTGGAGCGCGCCCCGGCATCCGTTCTACGAGCAGTACTTC. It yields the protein CAWSAPRHPFYEQYF. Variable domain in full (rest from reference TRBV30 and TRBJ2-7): SQTIHQWPATLVQPVGSPLSLECTVEGTSNPNLYWYRQAAGRGLQLLFYSVGIGQISSEVPQNLSASRPQDRQFILSSKKLLLSDSGFYLCAWSAPRHPFYEQYFGPGTRLTVT.